The clone carrying this T cell receptor beta chain occurred a few times. The data derive from a study of blood T cell repertoires in COVID-19. Study details: Material from acute and convalescent COVID-19 was sourced from the United States, Italy and Spain. From T cells, B-cell-depleted T cells, or PBMCs came the material, which was cDNA or gDNA.

Trimming shortened V by 6 bases and J by 5 bases, and 10 bases separated the two germline ends. This CDR3 spans 12 amino acids. Original processing methods: Reference gene primer amplification gave nucleated cell count estimates. This table comes from immunoSEQ multiplex PCR, and its TCRdb copy is limited to in-frame clones, with some not included. That table gives V, J and clone size, and the DNA gave D and trimming. The sample has about 70,000 clones; 60% to 80% are singletons. The receptor's source is a human donor in a cohort sampled during active COVID-19. This sequence joins TRBV12-3 or TRBV12-4 and TRBJ1-2; D unclear. Sequenced: peripheral blood. DNA for the CDR3: TGTGCCAGCAGCCCGGAGAGGTATGGCTACACCTTC. This gives the protein CASSPERYGYTF.